These 18 T cell receptor beta chains originate from one sample sequenced in a study of T cell responses to AZD1222 COVID-19 vaccine. Assay used: immunoSEQ multiplex PCR; TCRdb lists only in-frame clones, some missing. The data hold 150,000 to 200,000 clones, with 88% observed a single time. Specimen: peripheral blood, collected 28 days after the second AZD1222 dose. The receptors come from an adult who received the AZD1222 COVID-19 vaccine.

The chain combines TRBV27 with TRBJ1-1; 7 nucleotides match TRBD1. The CDR3 consists of 14 residues. After removal of 2 bases from V and 2 bases from J, the junction contained 2 bases not matched to a gene. Germline V gene sequence: CDR1 MNHEY, CDR2 SMNVEV (reference sequence). The CDR3 is CASSLDRVNTEAFF. CDR3 DNA: TGTGCCAGCAGTTTAGACAGGGTAAACACTGAAGCTTTCTTT.

V and J are TRBV18 and TRBJ2-3; a weak D match, TRBD2 (6 bases). From germline, CDR1 is KGHSH and CDR2 LQKENI. V shed 2 bases and J shed 4 bases, with 16 bases lying between them. This CDR3 has 16 amino acids. The CDR3: CASSPNGAGGSDTQYF. CDR3 coding DNA: TGTGCCAGCTCACCAAACGGGGCCGGGGGATCAGATACGCAGTATTTT.

V and J are TRBV24-1 and TRBJ2-1; 7 nucleotides align to TRBD2. The germline gives CDR1 KGHDR, CDR2 SFDVKD. CDR3 size: 18 residues. Losses at the gene ends were 1 base for V and 7 bases for J; bases not matched to a gene: 15. CDR3 loop: CATSDFRTGGRDSNEQFF. CDR3 nucleotide sequence: TGTGCCACCAGTGATTTCCGAACGGGAGGCCGAGATAGTAATGAGCAGTTCTTC.

The chain links TRBV15 to TRBJ2-1; D is possibly TRBD2 (5 bases). CDR3 length equals 12 residues. The ends were cut back, 3 bases at V and 11 bases at J, with 11 bases in the middle. Germline values: CDR1 LNHNV, CDR2 YYDKDF (reference sequence). CDR3 nucleotide sequence: TGTGCCACCAGCAGTGAACGGGGTCAGCAGTTCTTC. The encoded protein is CATSSERGQQFF.

V is TRBV6-2 or TRBV6-3 and J is TRBJ1-1, with TRBD1 identical over 12 bases. From germline, CDR1 is MNHEY and CDR2 SVGEGT. With 2 bases clipped from V and 10 bases from J, the junction kept 5 bases outside the gene matches. This CDR3 has 14 amino acids. Here the CDR3 DNA reads TGTGCCAGCAGTTACACCCGGGACAGGGGGCTAGCTTTCTTT. Translation: CASSYTRDRGLAFF.

This chain connects TRBV5-1 to TRBJ2-4; the D gene is possibly TRBD2 (5 bases). The CDR3 has 14 residues. Between the trimmed V and J ends, which lost 0 bases and 8 bases, there was a span of 12 bases. CDR1 is SGHRS, CDR2 YFSETQ, per germline. DNA of the CDR3: TGCGCCAGCAGCTTGGACGCGGGTCGGGACATTCAGTACTTC. Translated, it gives CASSLDAGRDIQYF.

The gene calls are TRBV7-9 and TRBJ2-7, with TRBD2 identical over 13 bases. Germline-derived CDR1 and CDR2 are SEHNR and FQNEAQ (reference sequence). V was pared by 4 bases and J by 3 bases, with 9 bases of the junction left unmatched. The CDR3 loop spans 17 amino acids. In nucleotides, the CDR3 is TGTGCCAGCAGCTCCGCCGGGACTAGCGGGAATTACTACGAGCAGTACTTC. This encodes CASSSAGTSGNYYEQYF. Drawing the rest from reference TRBV7-9 and TRBJ2-7, the complete variable domain is DTGVSQNPRHKITKRGQNVTFRCDPISEHNRLYWYRQTLGQGPEFLTYFQNEAQLEKSRLLSDRFSAERPKGSFSTLEIQRTEQGDSAMYLCASSSAGTSGNYYEQYFGPGTRLTVT.

The V and J genes are TRBV6-5 and TRBJ2-7; TRBD2 agrees at 7 bases. J was trimmed by 1 base and V by 5 bases; bases with no gene match: 5. The length of the CDR3 is 14 residues. Germline loops: CDR1 MNHEY, CDR2 SVGAGI. DNA of the CDR3: TGTGCCAGCAGTCTGGGGGGGGGATCCTACGAGCAGTACTTC. This encodes CASSLGGGSYEQYF.

V usage is TRBV7-9 and J usage is TRBJ2-1; 7 bases are a match to TRBD1. Unmatched junction bases numbered 4, after V lost 1 base and J lost 4 bases. The CDR3 covers 15 residues. Germline loops: CDR1 SEHNR, CDR2 FQNEAQ (reference sequence). The CDR3 here is CASSLGGTAYNEQFF. The CDR3 nucleotides are TGTGCCAGCAGCTTAGGGGGGACAGCTTACAATGAGCAGTTCTTC.

This sequence joins TRBV6-1 and TRBJ1-2, with D unclear. The CDR3 contains 13 residues. V shed 0 bases and J shed 4 bases, with 6 bases lying between them. Germline assignment: CDR1 MNHNS and CDR2 SASEGT. CDR3 region: CASSEAEGYGYTF. CDR3 DNA: TGTGCCAGCAGTGAAGCCGAGGGCTATGGCTACACCTTC.

The J gene is TRBJ2-1, the V gene TRBV7-3, with D maybe TRBD2 (6 bases). The CDR3 is 13 amino acids. V was shortened by 4 bases and J by 3 bases, with 7 bases between the two germline ends. In germline, CDR1 is SGHTA, CDR2 FQGTGA. This CDR3 reads CASSSGVYNEQFF. DNA for the CDR3: TGTGCCAGCAGCTCGGGAGTCTACAATGAGCAGTTCTTC.

The gene calls are TRBV7-3 and TRBJ2-3; no reliable D call. V lost 4 bases and J 3 bases, leaving 8 bases between the germline ends. Germline V CDR1 and CDR2: SGHTA, FQGTGA. This CDR3 region has 13 residues. The CDR3: CASSSRLTDTQYF. The DNA of the CDR3 is TGTGCCAGCAGCTCTCGCCTGACAGATACGCAGTATTTT.

The J gene is TRBJ2-1, the V gene TRBV6-2 or TRBV6-3; D ambiguous. The CDR3 is 14 residues long. Trimming removed 0 bases at V and 6 bases at J, with 9 bases between. Germline-derived CDR1 and CDR2 are MNHEY and SVGEGT. CDR3 loop: CASSYSITSNEQFF. CDR3 sequence (DNA): TGTGCCAGCAGTTACTCGATAACGTCCAATGAGCAGTTCTTC.

This chain uses TRBV11-3 with TRBJ2-7; D is possibly TRBD2 (5 bases). Trimming took 6 bases from V and 5 from J, leaving 14 bases between them. Germline V lookup: CDR1 SGHNT, CDR2 YENEEA. CDR3 length: 13 amino acids. The CDR3 region has the DNA TGTGCCAGCAGTCTGGACTTTCTCAACGAGCAGTACTTC. This codes for CASSLDFLNEQYF.

V and J are TRBV7-8 and TRBJ1-4; D is unresolved. CDR1 SGHVS and CDR2 FQNEAQ come from the germline V gene. The CDR3 runs to 19 residues. V was shortened by 3 bases and J by 0 bases, with 20 bases between the two germline ends. CDR3 bases: TGTGCCAGCAGCTTCTCGTCCCTTTGGACGAAGACAACTAATGAAAAACTGTTTTTT. This codes for CASSFSSLWTKTTNEKLFF.

This rearrangement joins TRBV30 to TRBJ1-3; 8 nucleotides line up with TRBD1. Losses at the gene ends were 5 bases for V and 2 bases for J; bases not matched to a gene: 8. The CDR3 runs to 15 residues. In germline, CDR1 is GTSNPN, CDR2 SVGIG (reference sequence). CDR3: CAWEAGGAPGNTIYF. The CDR3 DNA reads TGTGCCTGGGAAGCAGGGGGCGCACCTGGAAACACCATATATTTT.

The rearrangement links TRBV30 to TRBJ2-1; 10 bases match TRBD1. The J segment lost 4 bases and the V segment lost 1 base, leaving 1 base of the junction unmatched. CDR1 is GTSNPN, CDR2 SVGIG, per germline (reference sequence). The CDR3 runs to 14 residues. The CDR3 DNA follows: TGTGCCTGGAGTGGGGACAGGGGATACAATGAGCAGTTCTTC. Amino acids: CAWSGDRGYNEQFF.

The J gene is TRBJ2-7, the V gene TRBV25-1; TRBD1 matches at 8 bases. The germline CDR1 and CDR2 sequences are MGHDK and SYGVNS. This CDR3 has 15 amino acids. V shed 3 bases and J 4 bases; nucleotides not matched to a gene: 8. The CDR3 reads CASSDPTGAGYEQYF. The CDR3 nucleotides read TGTGCCAGCAGTGACCCGACAGGGGCGGGTTACGAGCAGTACTTC.